The rows below give T cell receptor beta chains drawn from one sample of a study of blood T cells in healthy people across ages. Via MiXCR, TCRdb re-called the 5' RACE reads, giving one row per CDR3 protein. The repertoire has approximately 670,000 distinct CDR3 sequences, over 40% of them found once; the top ten carry 30%. Sequencing was performed on blood. The receptors here all came from a man older than 75 in good health. The CDR3 runs from the conserved cysteine through the conserved F or W. Each record gives: J gene, V gene, D gene, clone size, CDR3 DNA, CDR3 protein. D genes are given only for firm matches. The size field is filled for only some rows; it gives once, few, many or a size class.

j_call: TRBJ2-5
v_call: TRBV5-6
d_call: NA
clone_size: NA
cdr3_nt: TGTGCCAGCAGCCCCTTCCCGGGGACCCAGTACTTC
cdr3_aa: CASSPFPGTQYF

j_call: TRBJ1-2
v_call: TRBV5-6
d_call: TRBD1
clone_size: NA
cdr3_nt: TGTGCCAGCAGCCGGGGACAGAGATATGGCTACACCTTC
cdr3_aa: CASSRGQRYGYTF

j_call: TRBJ2-1
v_call: TRBV27
d_call: NA
clone_size: NA
cdr3_nt: TGTGCCAGCAGTAAAGGACAATGGGCGGCAGGGGCCCTTTCCTACAATGAGCAGTTCTTC
cdr3_aa: CASSKGQWAAGALSYNEQFF

j_call: TRBJ1-1
v_call: TRBV10-3
d_call: NA
clone_size: NA
cdr3_nt: TGTACCATCAGTGAGTCGACAAACCTACACCGGGGAGCTTTCTTT
cdr3_aa: CTISESTNLHRGAFF

j_call: TRBJ2-4
v_call: TRBV4-1
d_call: TRBD1
clone_size: few
cdr3_nt: TGCGCCAGCAGCCAATCTCACCGGGACAGCTACACCAAGCAGTACTTC
cdr3_aa: CASSQSHRDSYTKQYF

j_call: TRBJ2-7
v_call: TRBV10-3
d_call: NA
clone_size: once
cdr3_nt: TGTGCCATCAGCGAGGGGGTTAGCTCCTACGAGCAGTACTTC
cdr3_aa: CAISEGVSSYEQYF

j_call: TRBJ2-7
v_call: TRBV2
d_call: TRBD2
clone_size: NA
cdr3_nt: TGTGCCAGCAGTACGGGGGGGCGGAGTGAGCAGTACTTC
cdr3_aa: CASSTGGRSEQYF

j_call: TRBJ2-6
v_call: TRBV6-2/TRBV6-3
d_call: NA
clone_size: NA
cdr3_nt: TGTGCCAGCAGTACGAACTCTGGGGCCAACGTCCAGACTTTC
cdr3_aa: CASSTNSGANVQTF

j_call: TRBJ2-5
v_call: TRBV12-3/TRBV12-4
d_call: TRBD2
clone_size: NA
cdr3_nt: TGTGCCAGCAGTTCGGGCGGGAGCGAGGAGACCCAGTACTTC
cdr3_aa: CASSSGGSEETQYF

j_call: TRBJ1-6
v_call: TRBV11-2
d_call: NA
clone_size: NA
cdr3_nt: TGTGCCAGCAGGCTCAATAAGGAATCACCCCTCCACTTT
cdr3_aa: CASRLNKESPLHF

j_call: TRBJ2-7
v_call: TRBV6-2/TRBV6-3
d_call: NA
clone_size: few
cdr3_nt: TGTGCCAGCAGTTACCAGGGACTCTACAATGAGCAGTACTTC
cdr3_aa: CASSYQGLYNEQYF

j_call: TRBJ1-5
v_call: TRBV20-1
d_call: TRBD1
clone_size: NA
cdr3_nt: TGCAGTGCTAGAGCCGGGACAGCAAATCAGCCCCAGCATTTT
cdr3_aa: CSARAGTANQPQHF

j_call: TRBJ1-3
v_call: TRBV2
d_call: NA
clone_size: NA
cdr3_nt: TGTGCCAGCACCTATGACAGGAGTAAGAACACCATATATTTT
cdr3_aa: CASTYDRSKNTIYF

j_call: TRBJ1-5
v_call: TRBV7-2
d_call: NA
clone_size: many
cdr3_nt: TGTGCCAGCAGCCTCACCCGGGGGGCAGGGCAGCCCCAGCATTTT
cdr3_aa: CASSLTRGAGQPQHF

j_call: TRBJ2-1
v_call: TRBV27
d_call: TRBD2
clone_size: few
cdr3_nt: TGTGCCAGCAGTTCCCCACCACTAGCGGGAGGCCACTACAATGAGCAGTTCTTC
cdr3_aa: CASSSPPLAGGHYNEQFF

j_call: TRBJ2-1
v_call: TRBV18
d_call: NA
clone_size: NA
cdr3_nt: TGTGCCAGCTCACCCTTAGGTGGGAACTACAATGAGCAGTTCTTC
cdr3_aa: CASSPLGGNYNEQFF

j_call: TRBJ2-5
v_call: TRBV7-9
d_call: NA
clone_size: NA
cdr3_nt: TGTGCCAGCAGCTCTTTGACAGGCCAAGAGACCCAGTACTTC
cdr3_aa: CASSSLTGQETQYF

j_call: TRBJ2-7
v_call: TRBV7-2
d_call: TRBD2
clone_size: NA
cdr3_nt: TGTGCCAGCAGCCTCCAAAGCGGGAGAACCTACAATGAGCAGTACTTC
cdr3_aa: CASSLQSGRTYNEQYF

j_call: TRBJ2-7
v_call: TRBV4-2
d_call: TRBD2
clone_size: NA
cdr3_nt: TGTGCCAGCAGCCAAACCCCGAGACTAGCGGGGGGTGAGACCCAGTGCTTC
cdr3_aa: CASSQTPRLAGGETQCF

j_call: TRBJ2-2
v_call: TRBV9
d_call: TRBD1
clone_size: NA
cdr3_nt: TGTGCCGGCAGCGCGCCGACAGGGGCGAGCACCGGGGAGCTGTTTTTT
cdr3_aa: CAGSAPTGASTGELFF

j_call: TRBJ2-1
v_call: TRBV20-1
d_call: TRBD2
clone_size: NA
cdr3_nt: TGCAGTGCTCTTCGGGCGGGGGAAGGCAATGAGCAGTTCTTC
cdr3_aa: CSALRAGEGNEQFF

j_call: TRBJ2-7
v_call: TRBV28
d_call: NA
clone_size: NA
cdr3_nt: TGTGCCAGCAGTTTCGGGCGGGTCCTCAACGAGCAGTACTTC
cdr3_aa: CASSFGRVLNEQYF

j_call: TRBJ2-5
v_call: TRBV21-1
d_call: NA
clone_size: NA
cdr3_nt: TGTGCCAGCCGAGCCCTTGACAGGACAGGGGATGAGCAGTACTTC
cdr3_aa: CASRALDRTGDEQYF

j_call: TRBJ2-3
v_call: TRBV7-2
d_call: NA
clone_size: NA
cdr3_nt: TGTGCCAGCAGCTTCGACGGTCAAATCACAGATACGCAGTATTTT
cdr3_aa: CASSFDGQITDTQYF

j_call: TRBJ2-1
v_call: TRBV4-2
d_call: TRBD2
clone_size: many
cdr3_nt: TGTGCCAGCAGCCAAGAAGGGACTAGTGGTCGTGAGCAGTTCTTC
cdr3_aa: CASSQEGTSGREQFF

j_call: TRBJ2-7
v_call: TRBV27
d_call: NA
clone_size: few
cdr3_nt: TGTGCCAGCAGTTTATCCCCACAGCGGAACTACGAGCAGTACTTC
cdr3_aa: CASSLSPQRNYEQYF

j_call: TRBJ2-1
v_call: TRBV4-1
d_call: NA
clone_size: NA
cdr3_nt: TGCGCCAGCAGCCAAGTGTTTCCGGGAGAGGCCTACAATGAGCAGTTCTTC
cdr3_aa: CASSQVFPGEAYNEQFF

j_call: TRBJ2-5
v_call: TRBV29-1
d_call: NA
clone_size: many
cdr3_nt: TGCAGCGTTCTACCGAAGATTGGGGGCGCTTCAGAGACCCAGTACTTC
cdr3_aa: CSVLPKIGGASETQYF

j_call: TRBJ2-7
v_call: TRBV7-2
d_call: TRBD1
clone_size: NA
cdr3_nt: TGTGCCAGCAGCTTAACCAGGGACAGGGCCTACGAGCAGTACTTC
cdr3_aa: CASSLTRDRAYEQYF

j_call: TRBJ2-7
v_call: TRBV20-1
d_call: NA
clone_size: many
cdr3_nt: TGCAGTGCTAGAGATATCCTGAAAAGCGCCGAGCAGTACTTC
cdr3_aa: CSARDILKSAEQYF

j_call: TRBJ1-5
v_call: TRBV7-6
d_call: TRBD1
clone_size: NA
cdr3_nt: TGTGCCAGCAGCTCATATCCTCCGGGACAGGATCAGCCCCAGCATTTT
cdr3_aa: CASSSYPPGQDQPQHF

j_call: TRBJ2-5
v_call: TRBV25-1
d_call: NA
clone_size: NA
cdr3_nt: TGTGCCTTAACAAAGGCGGATAGGCAGTACTTC
cdr3_aa: CALTKADRQYF

j_call: TRBJ2-7
v_call: TRBV6-2/TRBV6-3
d_call: TRBD1
clone_size: few
cdr3_nt: TGTGCCAGCAGTGAATCGACAGGGGGCGAGCAGTACTTC
cdr3_aa: CASSESTGGEQYF

j_call: TRBJ2-3
v_call: TRBV24-1
d_call: NA
clone_size: NA
cdr3_nt: TGTGCCACCAGTGATTTAGGCAGGGCGACAGATACGCAGTATTTT
cdr3_aa: CATSDLGRATDTQYF

j_call: TRBJ2-7
v_call: TRBV6-1
d_call: TRBD1
clone_size: NA
cdr3_nt: TGTGCCAGCAGTGAAGACAGGGGGTACGAGCAGTACTTC
cdr3_aa: CASSEDRGYEQYF

j_call: TRBJ2-7
v_call: TRBV9
d_call: NA
clone_size: NA
cdr3_nt: TGTGCCAGCAGCCCAGGGACATCCCTATACGAGCAGTACTTC
cdr3_aa: CASSPGTSLYEQYF

j_call: TRBJ2-7
v_call: TRBV3-1
d_call: NA
clone_size: NA
cdr3_nt: TGTGCCAGCAGCCAATCTTGCGAGCAGTACTTC
cdr3_aa: CASSQSCEQYF

j_call: TRBJ2-5
v_call: TRBV6-1
d_call: NA
clone_size: few
cdr3_nt: TGTGCCAGCAGTGCTGGGGGCTTCGGAGAGACCCAGTACTTC
cdr3_aa: CASSAGGFGETQYF

j_call: TRBJ2-5
v_call: TRBV27
d_call: TRBD1
clone_size: many
cdr3_nt: TGTGCCAGCAGGAATACAGGGGGGGAGACCCAGTACTTC
cdr3_aa: CASRNTGGETQYF

j_call: TRBJ2-3
v_call: TRBV10-3
d_call: NA
clone_size: NA
cdr3_nt: TGTGCCATCAGTGCCCGGGACGGAGAAGATACGCAGTATTTT
cdr3_aa: CAISARDGEDTQYF

j_call: TRBJ2-1
v_call: TRBV28
d_call: TRBD2
clone_size: few
cdr3_nt: TGTGCCAGCAGTTCCATCCCAGACGCGGGAGTTACCAATGAGCAGTTCTTC
cdr3_aa: CASSSIPDAGVTNEQFF